Listed here are 8 T cell receptor beta chains from one sample, sequenced in a study of blood T cells in healthy people across ages. Then a second PCR, running about 7 to 11 cycles, was carried out with a sample-barcoded 5' primer and a J-beta primer mix. TCRdb re-called the 5' RACE reads through MiXCR, storing one row per CDR3 protein. Of just over 800,000 distinct CDR3 sequences in the sample, roughly 60% were seen once. The specimen was blood. These receptors were taken from a man aged 25 to 40 in good health.

The sample holds one count of this clonotype. The rearrangement uses TRBV9 and TRBJ1-4; TRBD1 might be the D (5 bases). V was trimmed by 4 bases and J by 0 bases, leaving 13 bases between them. The germline gives CDR1 SGDLS, CDR2 YYNGEE. The CDR3 consists of 16 residues. The CDR3 DNA sequence: TGTGCCAGCAGCCCCCAGGGCAGGGCAACTAATGAAAAACTGTTTTTT. As protein: CASSPQGRATNEKLFF.

The sample holds a few counts of this clonotype. The chain carries TRBV12-3 or TRBV12-4 and TRBJ1-6; 7 positions match TRBD1. The length of the CDR3 is 16 residues. V lost 5 bases and J lost 7; bases outside the gene matches: 11. The CDR3 region has the DNA TGTGCCAGCAGTCTAAGGCGGGACAGCCCAAATTCACCCCTCCACTTT. It yields the protein CASSLRRDSPNSPLHF.

A single count supports this clonotype. V and J are TRBV29-1 and TRBJ2-3; D is possibly TRBD1 (7 bases). The CDR3 loop spans 14 amino acids. V lost 2 bases and J 5 bases, leaving 14 bases between the germline ends. Germline CDR1 and CDR2: SQVTM and ANQGSEA. CDR3 region: CSVERGGGVDTQYF. As DNA, the CDR3 is TGCAGCGTTGAAAGAGGAGGGGGCGTAGATACGCAGTATTTT.

The chain recombines TRBV29-1 with TRBJ1-2; 7 bases are a match to TRBD1. This CDR3 has 15 amino acids. Germline lookup yields CDR1 SQVTM and CDR2 ANQGSEA. V gave up 6 bases and J gave up 4 bases; unmatched junction bases: 14. The DNA for the CDR3 is TGCAGCGTGGACATGACAGGGTGGGAGAGCTATGGCTACACCTTC. Translating gives CSVDMTGWESYGYTF.

The V and J genes are TRBV27 and TRBJ1-2; tentative D call: TRBD1 (5 bases). V was clipped by 5 bases and J by 8 bases, with 18 bases between them. Germline values: CDR1 MNHEY, CDR2 SMNVEV (reference sequence). CDR3 length: 14 residues. The CDR3 coding sequence is TGTGCCAGCAGTCCTGCGGGGACTTGGAGAGGCTACACCTTC. It yields the protein CASSPAGTWRGYTF.

The sample holds a few counts of this clonotype. The rearrangement links TRBV20-1 to TRBJ2-5, with 8 bases lining up with TRBD2. Germline V gene data show CDR1 as DFQATT and CDR2 as SNEGSKA (reference sequence). The CDR3 consists of 16 residues. The V gene end was trimmed by 1 base and the J gene end by 2 bases; junction bases not matched to a gene: 9. The CDR3 is CSARAPAGGAQETQYF. CDR3 bases: TGCAGTGCTAGAGCGCCGGCGGGGGGCGCACAAGAGACCCAGTACTTC.

CDR3 sequence: CAISDVAGGYNEQFF. CDR3 nucleotides: TGTGCCATCAGTGATGTAGCGGGGGGGTACAATGAGCAGTTCTTC. The chain is built from TRBV10-3 and TRBJ2-1; TRBD2 agrees at 11 bases. The CDR3 contains 15 residues. Trimming cost V 3 bases and J 4 bases; bases outside gene matches: 2. The germline V gene encodes CDR1 ENHRY and CDR2 SYGVKD.

This chain connects TRBV20-1 to TRBJ2-3; 7 bases line up with TRBD1. The CDR3 runs to 16 residues. V lost 0 bases to trimming and J lost 3 bases; unmatched junction nucleotides: 9. Germline V gene lookup returns CDR1 DFQATT and CDR2 SNEGSKA (reference sequence). CDR3: CSAREIGGKSTDTQYF. CDR3 DNA: TGCAGTGCTAGAGAAATAGGGGGCAAAAGTACAGATACGCAGTATTTT.